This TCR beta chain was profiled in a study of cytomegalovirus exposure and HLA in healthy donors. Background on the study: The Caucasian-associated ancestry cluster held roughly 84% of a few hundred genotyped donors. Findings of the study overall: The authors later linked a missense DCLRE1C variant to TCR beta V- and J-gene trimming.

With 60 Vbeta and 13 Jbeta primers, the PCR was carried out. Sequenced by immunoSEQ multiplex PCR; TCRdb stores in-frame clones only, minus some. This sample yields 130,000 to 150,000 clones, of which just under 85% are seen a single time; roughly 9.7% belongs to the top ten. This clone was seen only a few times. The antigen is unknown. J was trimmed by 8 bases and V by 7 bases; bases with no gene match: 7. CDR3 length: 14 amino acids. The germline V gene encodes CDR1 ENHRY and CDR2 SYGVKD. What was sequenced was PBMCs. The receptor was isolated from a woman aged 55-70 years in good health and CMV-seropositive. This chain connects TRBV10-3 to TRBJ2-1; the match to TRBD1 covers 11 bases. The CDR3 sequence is CAITSGQGAHEQFF. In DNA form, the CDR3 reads TGTGCCATCACCAGCGGACAGGGGGCGCATGAGCAGTTCTTC.